This record looks at one TCR beta chain sequence and its context. The antigen it recognizes is unknown. No much larger clonotype is one base removed from it; base qualities were not supplied. The Qiagen DNeasy Blood and Tissue Kit was used to extract total genomic DNA from the purified CD4+ T cells. Using immunoSEQ immunosequencing protocols, the TCRbeta CDR3 region, as defined by IMGT, was amplified and sequenced. The authors' analysis ran thus. Raw sequence data were preprocessed by the immunoSEQ service for PCR and sequencing error correction. Data were loaded into the immunoSEQ Analyzer and further analyzed with VDJtools v1.0.7. The paired Wilcoxon signed-rank test was used to test for differences between patients and controls. Sourced from immuneACCESS, this table was stored by TCRdb with only in-frame sequences that have V and J called. A share of the clones is absent; for the studies checked, an unresolved V gene accounts for under half, and the remainder has no known explanation. V and J calls and clone size come straight from that table; D and trimming were deduced from the DNA. The sample records about 21,000 clones, roughly 93% of which are singletons. Around 0.31% of the sample belongs to the ten largest clones.

CDR1 and CDR2, looked up from the germline V gene (reference sequence), are LNHDA and SQIVND. The CDR3, cysteine through phenylalanine, is 13 amino acids long. Only the CDR3 region is kept as DNA, spanning 39 bases read in frame from base 1. The V end loses 3 bases and the J end loses 8 bases, and a stretch of 13 bases separates them. This specimen comes from a study of untreated major depressive disorder (dated by TCRdb to 2017 to 2018). With regard to the full study: A cross-sectional case-control design was used to compare T cell phenotype and TCR repertoire between antidepressant-free major depressive disorder patients and individually matched non-depressed controls. The sequencing was a follow-up to the differences in Vbeta 5.1, Vbeta 11 and Vbeta 22 usage that flow cytometry had picked up across the whole cohort. What the authors observed across the whole study: Because of the strict matching and exclusion criteria, the study sample was comparatively small, which limits how generalizable the findings are. The sequencing comparisons used one-tailed planned tests on only three preselected Vbeta families. In CD4+ T cells, sequencing confirmed that depressed patients used TRBV05-01 (Vbeta 5.1) more than controls did, with a one-tailed test giving p = 0.040. The top five TRBV05-01 clones in every sequenced subject were all private clones. In the sequencing data, TRBV25-01 and TRBV02-01 usage matched the flow-cytometry pattern without reaching statistical significance.

For sex, age, current smoking status and body mass index, every depressed patient had a pairwise-matched non-depressed control. Every participant was of European descent. No current or lifetime mood disorder was present in controls, and Quick Inventory of Depressive Symptoms-Self Report scores of 5 or less were recorded for controls. All participants were excluded for major medical conditions, Axis I/II comorbidities, regular medication or illicit drug use, or drinking over 100 g alcohol weekly. About 30 ml of peripheral blood was collected from each participant into EDTA tubes. Thawed PBMCs underwent magnetic negative selection with the BD IMag Human CD4 T Lymphocyte Enrichment Set to purify CD4+ T cells. The CD4+ enrichment method typically yielded 85% to 95% purity as confirmed by flow cytometry. A subgroup of a handful of case-control pairs, selected blind to chemokine receptor expression and flow-cytometric repertoire skewing results, was subjected to TCRbeta sequencing. Every blood sample was taken in the morning at 8:00 a.m., after which PBMCs were separated out using Ficoll-Hypaque gradient centrifugation. PBMCs were gradually cooled to -80 degrees C for cryopreservation and then kept in liquid nitrogen until assay.

The chain is assembled from TRBV19 and TRBJ1-2; confidence is insufficient to name the D gene. The origin of this receptor is a man between 25 and 39 years old in good health. The specimen sequenced was CD4+ T cells from PBMCs. The CDR3 loop reads CASSIPGAGGYTF. The nucleotide sequence is given as TGTGCCAGTAGTATTCCCGGTGCGGGAGGCTACACCTTC.